This is a list of T cell receptor beta chains from one sample in a study of T cell changes during pregnancy in multiple sclerosis. Assay used: immunoSEQ multiplex PCR; TCRdb lists only in-frame clones, some missing. This table has around 50,000 clones, about 90% appearing once. Source: CD4+ T cells from peripheral blood mononuclear cells, taken after pregnancy. The source is a female donor with multiple sclerosis, enrolled in a pregnancy study. CDR3s include the opening cysteine and the closing phenylalanine or tryptophan. Each record gives: V gene, clone size, J gene, D gene, CDR3 DNA, CDR3 protein. D genes are given only for firm matches. A clone size is listed for some rows: how often the clone was seen (once, few, many), or a class if it is expanded.

TRBV7-9,-,TRBJ1-1,-,TGTGCCAGCAGCTCCCGGACAAAAAACACTGAAGCTTTCTTT,CASSSRTKNTEAFF
TRBV5-1,once,TRBJ1-2,-,TGCGCCAGCAGTCGGGGGGAGGAAACCTATGGCTACACCTTC,CASSRGEETYGYTF
TRBV19,-,TRBJ1-1,-,TGTGCCAGTAGTGACCCGGGGTCGAACACTGAAGCTTTCTTT,CASSDPGSNTEAFF
TRBV19,-,TRBJ2-1,-,TGTGCCAGTACCGGCGTGGGGCATGAGCAGTTCTTC,CASTGVGHEQFF
TRBV6-5,-,TRBJ2-1,TRBD2,TGTGCCAGCAGGGATCCGACTAGCGGGGGGACCCTTCAGTTCTTC,CASRDPTSGGTLQFF
TRBV7-9,-,TRBJ1-4,TRBD1,TGTGCCAGCAGCCTACAGGGGGGAGATGAAAAACTGTTTTTT,CASSLQGGDEKLFF
TRBV7-9,-,TRBJ2-2,TRBD1,TGTGCCAGCAGCTTAACCGGACAGGTGCTCACCGGGGAGCTGTTTTTT,CASSLTGQVLTGELFF
TRBV7-2,-,TRBJ2-7,-,TGTGCCAGCAGCATCATAACCGGGGGGCTAGTTGGCCACGAGCAGTACTTC,CASSIITGGLVGHEQYF
TRBV7-8,-,TRBJ1-4,-,TGTGCCAGCAGCTTTAGTGCAACTAATGAAAAACTGTTTTTT,CASSFSATNEKLFF
TRBV2,-,TRBJ2-7,-,TGTGCCAGCGGGGGGGGCGCGGGGGAGCAGTACTTC,CASGGGAGEQYF
TRBV13,-,TRBJ2-2,-,TGTGCCAGCAGCTTGAGGGACACCGGGGAGCTGTTTTTT,CASSLRDTGELFF
TRBV15,once,TRBJ1-1,-,TGTGCCACCAGCAGAGAGATACAGGAGATAAACACTGAAGCTTTCTTT,CATSREIQEINTEAFF